These 10 T cell receptor beta chains came from one sample sequenced in a study of OX40 agonist ivuxolimab in advanced cancers. The repertoire was sequenced with immunoSEQ multiplex PCR; TCRdb's copy has only in-frame clones and lacks some. In the table there are 34,000 or so clones, 75% to 85% of which are singletons. Sequencing used CD4+ or CD8+ T cells sorted from blood, obtained in a trial of the OX40 agonist ivuxolimab. These receptors came from an adult with an advanced solid tumor such as melanoma, head and neck, liver or kidney cancer.

The V call is TRBV28, the J call TRBJ2-3; 11 bases are shared with TRBD2. V lost 6 bases to trimming and J lost 2 bases; unmatched junction nucleotides: 13. Germline V gene sequence: CDR1 MDHEN, CDR2 SYDVKM. This CDR3 has 18 residues. The CDR3 protein is CASSRPIIAGGYTDTQYF. DNA for the CDR3: TGTGCCAGCAGCCGCCCGATAATAGCGGGGGGGTACACAGATACGCAGTATTTT.

The V call is TRBV11-1, the J call TRBJ2-3; the D gene is possibly TRBD2 (5 bases). V was trimmed by 5 bases and J by 4 bases, leaving 16 bases between them. The CDR3 covers 15 residues. Germline values: CDR1 SGHAT, CDR2 FQDESV (reference sequence). The CDR3 loop reads CASSLLPPRADTQYF. The DNA of the CDR3 is TGTGCCAGCAGCCTGCTGCCCCCGAGGGCAGATACGCAGTATTTT.

V usage is TRBV6-6 and J usage is TRBJ1-5; D is undetermined. The V gene's germline CDR1 is MNHNY and CDR2 SVGAGI (reference sequence). This CDR3 is 14 amino acids long. With 2 bases removed from V and 7 bases from J, the gap between germline ends came to 12 bases. The CDR3 region is CASSYTTGDQPQHF. The CDR3 DNA sequence: TGTGCCAGCAGTTACACTACGGGTGACCAGCCCCAGCATTTT.

The chain is built from TRBV5-1 and TRBJ1-2, with D unclear. Germline V CDR1 and CDR2: SGHRS, YFSETQ. V gave up 3 bases and J gave up 1 base, with 13 bases separating them. CDR3 size: 15 residues. CDR3 sequence: CASSYGRQDNYGYTF. CDR3 DNA sequence: TGCGCCAGCAGCTACGGGCGGCAAGATAACTATGGCTACACCTTC.

The CDR3 protein is CASSHKRDVGDTQYF. The CDR3 DNA reads TGTGCCAGTAGTCACAAGCGGGACGTAGGGGATACGCAGTATTTT. The chain has TRBV19 and TRBJ2-3, with 7 bases fitting TRBD2. The length of the CDR3 is 15 residues. The V and J ends lost 5 bases and 6 bases, in that order; junction bases with no gene match: 11. Germline CDR1 and CDR2: LNHDA and SQIVND (reference sequence).

The genes are TRBV14 and TRBJ2-5; no reliable D call. The CDR3 contains 14 residues. The V end lost 1 base, the J end lost 1 base, and 7 bases lay between the germline ends. The germline V gene encodes CDR1 SGHDN and CDR2 FVKESK. The CDR3 spells CASSQGNLQETQYF. The CDR3, as DNA: TGTGCCAGCAGCCAAGGGAACCTCCAAGAGACCCAGTACTTC.

This clone has only a few counts. This chain joins TRBV4-1 and TRBJ2-7, with D possibly matching TRBD2 (6 bases). The ends were cut back, 2 bases at V and 2 bases at J, with 16 bases in the middle. CDR1 and CDR2 from the germline V gene are MGHRA and YSYEKL. This CDR3 has 16 residues. As DNA, the CDR3 is TGCGCCAGCAGCCAAAAGAGCCGGGACTCGACCTACGAGCAGTACTTC. The encoded protein is CASSQKSRDSTYEQYF.

This chain connects TRBV30 to TRBJ1-2, with D possibly matching TRBD1 (6 bases). Germline CDR1 reads GTSNPN; CDR2 reads SVGIG (reference sequence). This CDR3 has 11 residues. Trimming shortened V by 3 bases and J by 8 bases, and 10 bases separated the two germline ends. The DNA of the CDR3 is TGTGCCTGGAGGAGGGGGTTCGGCTACACCTTC. Amino acids: CAWRRGFGYTF.

V usage is TRBV5-6 and J usage is TRBJ2-7; 7 nucleotides match TRBD1. V gave up 5 bases and J gave up 5 bases; unmatched junction bases: 10. The germline gives CDR1 SGHDT, CDR2 YYEEEE. This CDR3 has 14 residues. The CDR3 spells CASRSTGADHEQYF. In nucleotides, the CDR3 is TGTGCCAGCAGATCCACAGGGGCTGATCACGAGCAGTACTTC.

The rearrangement links TRBV27 to TRBJ1-5; possible D gene TRBD1, 6 bases. The CDR3 covers 17 residues. Trimming stripped 5 bases from V and 3 bases from J, with 20 bases between. CDR1 and CDR2 from the germline V gene are MNHEY and SMNVEV (reference sequence). DNA of the CDR3: TGTGCCAGCAGTCCCCTAAAGGGGGGCCGGTTCAATCAGCCCCAGCATTTT. It yields the protein CASSPLKGGRFNQPQHF.